Listed below are T cell receptor beta chains from one sample, sequenced in a study of shared clonotypes between healthy human individuals. Sequenced by immunoSEQ multiplex PCR; TCRdb stores in-frame clones only, minus some. The sample has 1.4 million or so clones; 98% are singletons. The specimen sequenced was naive CD4+ T cells sorted from blood. These receptors were collected from a man aged 30 to 45 in good health. Each CDR3 is given with its conserved first and last residue. Fields, in order: J gene, V gene, D gene, clone size, CDR3 protein, CDR3 DNA. The D gene is left open where the match is weak. Expanded clones are given a class, and other clones once, few, many or no size at all.

j_call: TRBJ2-7; v_call: TRBV5-5; d_call: TRBD2; clone_size: -; cdr3_aa: CASAQGAGDYYEQYF; cdr3_nt: TGTGCCAGCGCCCAAGGTGCGGGAGATTACTACGAGCAGTACTTC
j_call: TRBJ2-7; v_call: TRBV19; d_call: -; clone_size: -; cdr3_aa: CASSTRRAGRSIGSYEQYF; cdr3_nt: TGTGCCAGTAGTACTCGTCGGGCGGGGCGTTCAATCGGCTCCTACGAGCAGTACTTC
j_call: TRBJ1-3; v_call: TRBV9; d_call: -; clone_size: -; cdr3_aa: CASSPVAGNTIYF; cdr3_nt: TGTGCCAGCAGCCCAGTGGCTGGAAACACCATATATTTT
j_call: TRBJ2-1; v_call: TRBV29-1; d_call: -; clone_size: -; cdr3_aa: CSVRPAYEQFF; cdr3_nt: TGCAGCGTTCGTCCGGCGTATGAGCAGTTCTTC
j_call: TRBJ2-6; v_call: TRBV9; d_call: -; clone_size: -; cdr3_aa: CASSATSRANVLTF; cdr3_nt: TGTGCCAGCAGCGCGACTTCGAGGGCCAACGTCCTGACTTTC
j_call: TRBJ2-5; v_call: TRBV7-6; d_call: -; clone_size: -; cdr3_aa: CASSLGDLETYQETQYF; cdr3_nt: TGTGCCAGCAGCTTAGGAGACCTAGAAACGTACCAAGAGACCCAGTACTTC
j_call: TRBJ2-1; v_call: TRBV5-1; d_call: TRBD2; clone_size: -; cdr3_aa: CASSSGLAWSSYNEQFF; cdr3_nt: TGCGCCAGCAGCTCGGGACTAGCGTGGAGCTCCTACAATGAGCAGTTCTTC
j_call: TRBJ1-1; v_call: TRBV30; d_call: TRBD1; clone_size: once; cdr3_aa: CAWSQGQGGIRTEAFF; cdr3_nt: TGTGCCTGGAGCCAGGGACAGGGAGGGATTCGCACTGAAGCTTTCTTT
j_call: TRBJ1-1; v_call: TRBV13; d_call: TRBD1; clone_size: once; cdr3_aa: CASSLSFGTGVTEAFF; cdr3_nt: TGTGCCAGCAGCTTAAGTTTTGGGACAGGGGTCACTGAAGCTTTCTTT
j_call: TRBJ1-5; v_call: TRBV6-1; d_call: -; clone_size: -; cdr3_aa: CASSEVINQPQHF; cdr3_nt: TGTGCCAGCAGTGAAGTTATCAATCAGCCCCAGCATTTT
j_call: TRBJ2-3; v_call: TRBV27; d_call: -; clone_size: -; cdr3_aa: CASSFSRARGNTQYF; cdr3_nt: TGTGCCAGCAGTTTTTCAAGGGCGAGGGGAAATACGCAGTATTTT
j_call: TRBJ2-7; v_call: TRBV11-3; d_call: TRBD2; clone_size: -; cdr3_aa: CASSRSKTLAGEGYEQYF; cdr3_nt: TGTGCCAGCAGCCGGTCCAAAACCCTAGCGGGAGAAGGGTACGAGCAGTACTTC
j_call: TRBJ2-3; v_call: TRBV27; d_call: TRBD2; clone_size: -; cdr3_aa: CASSTFPPGLAARGTQYF; cdr3_nt: TGTGCCAGCAGTACCTTTCCCCCGGGACTAGCGGCTAGAGGTACGCAGTATTTT
j_call: TRBJ2-1; v_call: TRBV7-2; d_call: TRBD1; clone_size: -; cdr3_aa: CASSRTGGEQFF; cdr3_nt: TGTGCCAGCAGCCGGACAGGAGGAGAGCAGTTCTTC
j_call: TRBJ2-7; v_call: TRBV5-5; d_call: TRBD1; clone_size: -; cdr3_aa: CASSFPGTGGYEQYF; cdr3_nt: TGTGCCAGCAGCTTTCCCGGGACAGGGGGTTACGAGCAGTACTTC
j_call: TRBJ2-1; v_call: TRBV5-4; d_call: TRBD2; clone_size: -; cdr3_aa: CASRERTSAYNEQFF; cdr3_nt: TGTGCCAGCAGGGAAAGGACTAGCGCTTACAATGAGCAGTTCTTC
j_call: TRBJ1-5; v_call: TRBV10-3; d_call: TRBD1; clone_size: -; cdr3_aa: CAMGQAQAQHF; cdr3_nt: TGTGCCATGGGACAGGCCCAGGCCCAGCATTTT
j_call: TRBJ2-2; v_call: TRBV9; d_call: -; clone_size: -; cdr3_aa: CASSVLTDTGELFF; cdr3_nt: TGTGCCAGCAGCGTACTGACAGACACCGGGGAGCTGTTTTTT
j_call: TRBJ2-1; v_call: TRBV11-2; d_call: TRBD2; clone_size: -; cdr3_aa: CASSKGLDYNEQFF; cdr3_nt: TGTGCCAGCAGCAAGGGACTAGACTACAATGAGCAGTTCTTC
j_call: TRBJ1-1; v_call: TRBV18; d_call: TRBD1; clone_size: -; cdr3_aa: CASSPQDRTNTEAFF; cdr3_nt: TGTGCCAGCTCACCCCAGGACAGGACGAACACTGAAGCTTTCTTT
j_call: TRBJ2-6; v_call: TRBV7-3; d_call: TRBD1; clone_size: -; cdr3_aa: CASSPWTGGSSGANVLTF; cdr3_nt: TGTGCCAGTTCCCCCTGGACAGGGGGCAGCTCTGGGGCCAACGTCCTGACTTTC
j_call: TRBJ1-3; v_call: TRBV19; d_call: -; clone_size: -; cdr3_aa: CASSIDRRVRNTIYF; cdr3_nt: TGTGCCAGTAGTATCGACCGCCGGGTCCGGAACACCATATATTTT
j_call: TRBJ2-3; v_call: TRBV28; d_call: -; clone_size: -; cdr3_aa: CASSSAGAPTDTQYF; cdr3_nt: TGTGCCAGCAGTTCCGCGGGGGCCCCCACAGATACGCAGTATTTT
j_call: TRBJ2-1; v_call: TRBV27; d_call: TRBD1; clone_size: -; cdr3_aa: CASSLRLFPGTALSYNEQFF; cdr3_nt: TGTGCCAGCAGTTTAAGGCTTTTCCCCGGGACAGCCCTATCCTACAATGAGCAGTTCTTC
j_call: TRBJ2-3; v_call: TRBV2; d_call: -; clone_size: -; cdr3_aa: CASKSGDTQYF; cdr3_nt: TGTGCCAGCAAGAGCGGGGATACGCAGTATTTT
j_call: TRBJ2-7; v_call: TRBV7-2; d_call: -; clone_size: -; cdr3_aa: CASSFSWNNYEQYF; cdr3_nt: TGTGCCAGCAGCTTTTCCTGGAATAACTACGAGCAGTACTTC
j_call: TRBJ2-3; v_call: TRBV7-8; d_call: TRBD2; clone_size: -; cdr3_aa: CASSAFVAGGPADTQYF; cdr3_nt: TGTGCCAGCAGTGCTTTTGTAGCGGGAGGGCCAGCAGATACGCAGTATTTT
j_call: TRBJ2-2; v_call: TRBV5-8; d_call: -; clone_size: -; cdr3_aa: CASSLALALATGELFF; cdr3_nt: TGTGCCAGCAGCTTGGCGCTAGCCCTGGCCACCGGGGAGCTGTTTTTT
j_call: TRBJ2-1; v_call: TRBV7-3; d_call: TRBD2; clone_size: -; cdr3_aa: CASSLGLAVYNEQFF; cdr3_nt: TGTGCCAGCAGCTTGGGACTAGCGGTCTACAATGAGCAGTTCTTC
j_call: TRBJ2-1; v_call: TRBV14; d_call: -; clone_size: once; cdr3_aa: CASSQDVYNEQFF; cdr3_nt: TGTGCCAGCAGCCAAGACGTCTACAATGAGCAGTTCTTC
j_call: TRBJ1-4; v_call: TRBV18; d_call: -; clone_size: -; cdr3_aa: CASSPQGKPNEKLFF; cdr3_nt: TGTGCCAGCTCACCACAGGGAAAACCTAATGAAAAACTGTTTTTT
j_call: TRBJ2-1; v_call: TRBV18; d_call: -; clone_size: -; cdr3_aa: CASSPFAVEGLGGYNEQFF; cdr3_nt: TGTGCCAGCTCACCATTCGCAGTAGAAGGACTAGGGGGCTACAATGAGCAGTTCTTC
j_call: TRBJ2-1; v_call: TRBV28; d_call: TRBD2; clone_size: -; cdr3_aa: CASSPSGKIYNEQFF; cdr3_nt: TGTGCCAGCAGTCCTAGCGGGAAGATCTACAATGAGCAGTTCTTC
j_call: TRBJ1-5; v_call: TRBV27; d_call: -; clone_size: -; cdr3_aa: CASSFRRGGQPQHF; cdr3_nt: TGTGCCAGCAGTTTCCGCCGCGGGGGACAGCCCCAGCATTTT
j_call: TRBJ1-5; v_call: TRBV6-1; d_call: TRBD1; clone_size: -; cdr3_aa: CASSETGGFGQPQHF; cdr3_nt: TGTGCCAGCAGTGAGACAGGGGGCTTTGGTCAGCCCCAGCATTTT
j_call: TRBJ2-2; v_call: TRBV5-1; d_call: TRBD1; clone_size: once; cdr3_aa: CASSLPTGGANTGELFF; cdr3_nt: TGCGCCAGCAGCTTGCCTACAGGGGGCGCAAACACCGGGGAGCTGTTTTTT
j_call: TRBJ2-5; v_call: TRBV5-1; d_call: -; clone_size: -; cdr3_aa: CASSLAQTAGAPGETQYF; cdr3_nt: TGCGCCAGCAGCTTGGCCCAAACCGCGGGGGCTCCTGGAGAGACCCAGTACTTC
j_call: TRBJ2-3; v_call: TRBV18; d_call: TRBD2; clone_size: -; cdr3_aa: CASSMGLGNTDTQYF; cdr3_nt: TGTGCCAGCTCAATGGGACTAGGAAACACAGATACGCAGTATTTT
j_call: TRBJ1-1; v_call: TRBV14; d_call: -; clone_size: -; cdr3_aa: CASSPYGTYTEAFF; cdr3_nt: TGTGCCAGCAGCCCATATGGGACTTACACTGAAGCTTTCTTT
j_call: TRBJ2-5; v_call: TRBV5-1; d_call: -; clone_size: -; cdr3_aa: CASSFYETQYF; cdr3_nt: TGCGCCAGCAGCTTTTATGAGACCCAGTACTTC